These T cell receptor beta chains were read from a single sample in a study of STAT5B mutations in CD4+ large granular lymphocyte leukemia. The method was immunoSEQ multiplex PCR; TCRdb's version includes in-frame clones alone and lacks a portion of them. The sample shows under 35,000 clones, around 84% of them seen only once. Material: CD4+ T cells from blood buffy coats. The receptors were gathered from a human donor in good health. CDR3s include the opening cysteine and the closing phenylalanine or tryptophan. The D gene is left open where the match is weak. Clone size is not always given. Where it is, it says once, few, many or a class for expanded clones.

-,TRBD2,TRBV27,TRBJ2-7,TGTGCCAGCAGTCCCAAGGGGACTAGCGGGCGATACGAGCAGTACTTC,CASSPKGTSGRYEQYF
-,-,TRBV4-3,TRBJ2-3,TGCGCCAGCAGCCAGTACCAGCCGGGACTTACCACAGATACGCAGTATTTT,CASSQYQPGLTTDTQYF
-,-,TRBV10-3,TRBJ2-7,TGTGCCATCGCGGACGGAAAAGAGTCCTACGAGCAGTACTTC,CAIADGKESYEQYF
few,-,TRBV7-2,TRBJ2-4,TGTGCCAGCAGCTTAGGTTACAGGGCGCGTGATTTAGCCAAAAACATTCAGTACTTC,CASSLGYRARDLAKNIQYF
once,TRBD1,TRBV6-6,TRBJ1-1,TGTGCCAGCAGCCGGCCTGACAGGGTTAGCACTGAAGCTTTCTTT,CASSRPDRVSTEAFF
few,TRBD1,TRBV5-8,TRBJ2-7,TGTGCCAGCACTTCGAGCAGGGGGCAGAGGGGAGGCTCCTACGAGCAGTACTTC,CASTSSRGQRGGSYEQYF
-,-,TRBV18,TRBJ2-1,TGTGCCAGCTCACCATTAGGCAATGAGCAGTTCTTC,CASSPLGNEQFF
-,-,TRBV5-5,TRBJ1-4,TGTGCCAGCAGCTTGGCGCCGGGGATTGAAGATGAAAAACTGTTTTTT,CASSLAPGIEDEKLFF
once,TRBD2,TRBV27,TRBJ2-1,TGTGCCAGCAGTTTAACTAGCGGGGGGCTGCGAAATGAGCAGTTCTTC,CASSLTSGGLRNEQFF
once,-,TRBV10-3,TRBJ2-7,TGTGCCATCGGCCGAGTCCCCTACGAGCAGTACTTC,CAIGRVPYEQYF
-,-,TRBV19,TRBJ1-5,TGTGCCAGTAGTGTCGAAGGGGGTAGGGAGCATTTT,CASSVEGGREHF
-,-,TRBV28,TRBJ1-2,TGTGCCAGCGGGGGACGGCTATACTATGGCTACACCTTC,CASGGRLYYGYTF
-,-,TRBV11-2,TRBJ2-7,TGTGCCAGCAGCTTAGTTGGGGGTCTTACCTACGAGCAGTACTTC,CASSLVGGLTYEQYF
-,TRBD2,TRBV4-1,TRBJ2-4,TGCGCCAGCAGCCGGATAGCGGGAGGCGGTAACATTCAGTACTTC,CASSRIAGGGNIQYF
few,-,TRBV30,TRBJ1-1,TGTGCCTGGAGTGGCGTACGGACTGAAGCTTTCTTT,CAWSGVRTEAFF
-,-,TRBV9,TRBJ1-4,TGTGCCAGCAGCGTGGGTGGCACAATCAATGAAAAACTGTTTTTT,CASSVGGTINEKLFF
-,-,TRBV6-5,TRBJ2-1,TGTGCCAGCAGTTACACCCTGGGCTCCTACAATGAGCAGTTCTTC,CASSYTLGSYNEQFF
once,-,TRBV4-1,TRBJ2-3,TGCGCCAGCAGGAAGGAAGGCACAGATACGCAGTATTTT,CASRKEGTDTQYF
-,-,TRBV29-1,TRBJ2-6,TGCAGCGTGGGGGTCGGGTCTGGGGCCAACGTCCTGACTTTC,CSVGVGSGANVLTF
-,TRBD2,TRBV7-3,TRBJ2-1,TGTGCCAGCAGCTTAGTTGGGACTAGCGGCTACAATGAGCAGTTCTTC,CASSLVGTSGYNEQFF
-,-,TRBV7-8,TRBJ1-2,TGTGCCAGCAGCCCTATAAGGGGTGGCTACACCTTC,CASSPIRGGYTF
-,TRBD2,TRBV10-2,TRBJ2-2,TGCGCCAGCAGTATGAACCTAGCGGGAGATCGCACCGGGGAGCTGTTTTTT,CASSMNLAGDRTGELFF
-,TRBD1,TRBV28,TRBJ2-1,TGTGCCAGCAGTTTACCGGGACAGGGGGTATACAATGAGCAGTTCTTC,CASSLPGQGVYNEQFF
-,-,TRBV29-1,TRBJ2-3,TGCAGCGTTGTAGACCTAGATACGCAGTATTTT,CSVVDLDTQYF
-,-,TRBV21-1,TRBJ2-7,TGTGCCAGCAGCAAAGAGGCAAGCGGGAGGTCCCACGAGCAGTACTTC,CASSKEASGRSHEQYF
-,TRBD1,TRBV11-2,TRBJ1-1,TGTGCCAGCAGCTTAACAGGGGGGAACACTGAAGCTTTCTTT,CASSLTGGNTEAFF
few,-,TRBV6-1,TRBJ1-3,TGTGCCAGCAGTGAGTGGGTTACAGATGGAAACACCATATATTTT,CASSEWVTDGNTIYF
-,-,TRBV6-5,TRBJ1-4,TGTGCCAGCAGTTCCCGAGTGGGGAAGACTAATGAAAAACTGTTTTTT,CASSSRVGKTNEKLFF
-,-,TRBV6-1,TRBJ1-1,TGTGCCAGCCCGGGACGGAACACTGAAGCTTTCTTT,CASPGRNTEAFF
-,TRBD1,TRBV28,TRBJ2-1,TGTGCCAGCCCGAGGGGGCCAACCAATGAGCAGTTCTTC,CASPRGPTNEQFF
-,-,TRBV19,TRBJ1-5,TGTGCCAGTAGTATACCGGACGAGACAGGCAACAATCAGCCCCAGCATTTT,CASSIPDETGNNQPQHF
-,-,TRBV7-3,TRBJ2-3,TGTGCCAGCAGCTTAGGACATCAATCAGATACGCAGTATTTT,CASSLGHQSDTQYF
-,-,TRBV5-6,TRBJ2-6,TGTGCCAGCATACAAGTCAATAGTCAAAGTCGGGCCAACGTCCTGACTTTC,CASIQVNSQSRANVLTF
-,-,TRBV4-1,TRBJ2-7,TGCGCCAGCAGCTTGAGGACACCACGCTACGAGCAGTACTTC,CASSLRTPRYEQYF
-,TRBD2,TRBV19,TRBJ2-5,TGTGCCAGTAGTCCCCTGGGGGGGAGAGAGACCCAGTACTTC,CASSPLGGRETQYF
-,-,TRBV20-1,TRBJ2-3,TGCAGTGCTAGCGCCCCGGATACGCAGTATTTT,CSASAPDTQYF
-,-,TRBV29-1,TRBJ2-5,TGCAGCGTTGGGGGCCACAGGGAAGAGACCCAGTACTTC,CSVGGHREETQYF
-,-,TRBV4-1,TRBJ2-3,TGCGCCAGCAGCCGACGAAGCTTATCAGATACGCAGTATTTT,CASSRRSLSDTQYF
once,-,TRBV19,TRBJ1-5,TGTGCCAGTAGTCCAACTGCCGGTAATCAGCCCCAGCATTTT,CASSPTAGNQPQHF
few,-,TRBV2,TRBJ1-5,TGTGGGAGCGGGGGGCAGGGCAATCAGCCCCAGCATTTT,CGSGGQGNQPQHF
-,TRBD2,TRBV6-5,TRBJ2-5,TGTGCCAGCAGTTACTCCGCGGGAGTTGGAGAGACCCAGTACTTC,CASSYSAGVGETQYF
-,-,TRBV7-2,TRBJ2-3,TGTGCCAGCAGCTTGGTGGATACGCAGTATTTT,CASSLVDTQYF
few,-,TRBV28,TRBJ1-6,TGTGCCAGCAGCCTACCGGGTCAGTTAAATTCACCCCTCCACTTT,CASSLPGQLNSPLHF
-,-,TRBV5-1,TRBJ2-5,TGCGCCAGCAGCCGGGCGAGGGGGCAAGAGACCCAGTACTTC,CASSRARGQETQYF
-,-,TRBV2,TRBJ2-1,TGTGCCAGCAAGGCAGGTCCTTACAATGAGCAGTTCTTC,CASKAGPYNEQFF
-,-,TRBV7-9,TRBJ2-2,TGTGCCAGCAGCCACGACGGGGCCCTGGAGCTGTTTTTT,CASSHDGALELFF
-,-,TRBV7-8,TRBJ2-7,TGTGCCAGCAGCTTATTCCGGGACTGGACGTACTACGAGCAGTACTTC,CASSLFRDWTYYEQYF
-,TRBD1,TRBV27,TRBJ2-7,TGTGCCAGCAGTGTGACGACAGGGTCCTACGAGCAGTACTTC,CASSVTTGSYEQYF
-,TRBD1,TRBV30,TRBJ1-6,TGTGCCTGGGGAAATACAGGGGAGAATTCACCCCTCCACTTT,CAWGNTGENSPLHF
-,-,TRBV18,TRBJ2-7,TGTGCCAGCTCACCTCGGGCAGATAACTACGAGCAGTACTTC,CASSPRADNYEQYF
-,-,TRBV9,TRBJ2-3,TGTGCCAGCAGCGTAGCCCCTAGGTCCGAAGATACGCAGTATTTT,CASSVAPRSEDTQYF
-,TRBD2,TRBV30,TRBJ2-7,TGTGCCTGGAGTGTACTACGCGGGAGTGCTGCCTTGGGGAACGAGCAGTACTTC,CAWSVLRGSAALGNEQYF
-,TRBD1,TRBV7-3,TRBJ2-2,TGTGCCAGCGGGGGACAGGGGGCGACCGGGGAGCTGTTTTTT,CASGGQGATGELFF
once,TRBD1,TRBV27,TRBJ2-7,TGTGCCAGCAGCCGCGGACAGGGCTACGAGCAGTACTTC,CASSRGQGYEQYF
-,-,TRBV2,TRBJ2-7,TGTGCCAGCAGTGATAGGGGCGGAGGATACTACGAGCAGTACTTC,CASSDRGGGYYEQYF